The source of this T cell receptor (beta chain) is a study of human T cells and chemical hapten exposure. As for time point: patch test 3, about 24 weeks after DPC sensitization. Noted treatment: therapeutic diphenylcyclopropenone sensitization with weekly scalp DPC. TCRdb called the RACE reads again in MiXCR, with one record for every CDR3 protein. The sample includes roughly 100,000 distinct CDR3 sequences, less than 40% of them seen just once. Specimen: whole blood, collected in connection with sensitization to the hapten diphenylcyclopropenone (DPC). This receptor was identified in a man between 40 and 49 years old with alopecia areata. Some clones in this sample may be carry-over from other donors' samples.

The DNA of the CDR3 is TGTGCCAGCAGTTTATCTCGGGTTTCAAATTCACCCCTCCACTTT. It specifies CASSLSRVSNSPLHF. The chain is built from TRBV27 and TRBJ1-6; D not resolved. Per germline, CDR1 MNHEY and CDR2 SMNVEV (reference sequence). The CDR3 runs to 15 residues. V was clipped by 0 bases and J by 7 bases, with 10 bases between them.